Shown below are 17 T cell receptor beta chains from a single sample sequenced in a study of blood T cell repertoires in COVID-19. Profiled with immunoSEQ multiplex PCR; TCRdb holds only in-frame clones, not every one. The table lists 250,000 to 300,000 clones, about nine tenths of them singletons. The sample was peripheral blood. Every receptor here comes from a young woman with COVID-19, enrolled during active disease.

The chain couples TRBV21-1 to TRBJ2-7; the D call in the table, TRBD2, was not verified against the DNA. TRBV21-1 is a pseudogene locus. This CDR3 region has 18 residues. CDR3 DNA sequence: TGTGCCAGCAGCAAAGGGACTAGCGGGAGTTTGGTCTCCTACGAGCAGTACTTC. Amino acid sequence: CASSKGTSGSLVSYEQYF.

The chain couples TRBV30 to TRBJ2-7; no definite D call. Germline V CDR1 and CDR2: GTSNPN, SVGIG (reference sequence). The V end lost 5 bases, the J end lost 0 bases, and 8 bases lay between the germline ends. The CDR3 is 12 residues long. The CDR3 loop reads CAWEQSSYEQYF. CDR3 nucleotides: TGTGCCTGGGAACAAAGCTCCTACGAGCAGTACTTC.

The J gene is TRBJ1-1, the V gene TRBV10-3; D remains ambiguous. From germline, CDR1 is ENHRY and CDR2 SYGVKD. The CDR3 spans 14 residues. The V end lost 1 base, the J end lost 0 bases, and 6 bases lay between the germline ends. The CDR3 bases are TGTGCCATCAGTGAGTTTGCGATGAACACTGAAGCTTTCTTT. This sequence encodes CAISEFAMNTEAFF.

CDR3 nucleotides: TGTGCCAGCAGTTACCCCCGGGGACAGGGGCCCCAGAACACTGAAGCTTTCTTT. Translating it yields CASSYPRGQGPQNTEAFF. The J gene is TRBJ1-1, the V gene TRBV6-2 or TRBV6-3, with TRBD1 matching 10 bases. CDR3 size: 18 residues. J gave up 1 base and V 2 bases, and 10 bases lay outside the gene matches. The germline V gene encodes CDR1 MNHEY and CDR2 SVGEGT.

In this sample, this clone turned up once. The chain employs TRBV24-1 and TRBJ2-7, with a possible D match to TRBD2 (5 bases). Between the trimmed V and J ends, which lost 0 bases and 5 bases, there was a span of 28 bases. CDR3 length: 20 residues. Germline CDR1 is KGHDR and CDR2 is SFDVKD. The CDR3 protein is CATSDLNFLPRDRSGDEQYF. DNA for the CDR3: TGTGCCACCAGTGATTTGAACTTCCTCCCCCGCGACCGGTCCGGGGACGAGCAGTACTTC.

The V gene is TRBV7-9, the J gene TRBJ1-6; D is perhaps TRBD1 (5 bases). The CDR3 has 14 amino acids. Trimming shortened V by 3 bases and J by 6 bases, and 9 bases separated the two germline ends. Germline loops: CDR1 SEHNR, CDR2 FQNEAQ (reference sequence). Here the CDR3 DNA reads TGTGCCAGCAGCTTTGACAGCCCTAATTCACCCCTCCACTTT. Encoded protein: CASSFDSPNSPLHF.

This clone has a handful of counts. V is TRBV7-9 and J is TRBJ2-3; D possibly corresponds to TRBD1 (6 bases). CDR3 length: 18 amino acids. V was cut by 6 bases and J by 3 bases, with 25 bases left in between. Germline V gives CDR1 SEHNR, CDR2 FQNEAQ (reference sequence). The CDR3 DNA follows: TGTGCCAGCAGATTGCCTCCCATGAATACAGGGCCAACAGATACGCAGTATTTT. Translation gives CASRLPPMNTGPTDTQYF.

The CDR3 is CASRHSGPSNQPQHF. The CDR3 region has the DNA TGTGCCAGCAGGCACTCAGGGCCCAGCAATCAGCCCCAGCATTTT. The V call is TRBV28, the J call TRBJ1-5, with D possibly TRBD1 on 5 matching bases. The germline V and J ends were trimmed by 6 bases and 1 base, with 13 bases remaining between them. This CDR3 contains 15 residues. The germline gives CDR1 MDHEN, CDR2 SYDVKM.

V is TRBV5-6 and J is TRBJ2-6; TRBD1 agrees at 9 bases. The trim removed 4 bases at V and 0 bases at J, leaving 5 bases unmatched. Germline V gives CDR1 SGHDT, CDR2 YYEEEE. CDR3 length equals 17 residues. The DNA for the CDR3 is TGTGCCAGCAGCAAGACAGGGGGTGTCTCTGGGGCCAACGTCCTGACTTTC. The encoded protein is CASSKTGGVSGANVLTF.

V gene TRBV2 combines with J gene TRBJ2-2; unclear D gene. From germline, CDR1 is SNHLY and CDR2 FYNNEI. The V and J ends lost 3 bases and 6 bases respectively, with 5 bases between them. CDR3 size: 12 residues. The CDR3 DNA reads TGTGCCAGCAGTGACTCCGCCGGGGAGCTGTTTTTT. Its protein is CASSDSAGELFF. Looking up the rest from reference TRBV2 and TRBJ2-2 gives the full variable domain: EPEVTQTPSHQVTQMGQEVILRCVPISNHLYFYWYRQILGQKVEFLVSFYNNEISEKSEIFDDQFSVERPDGSNFTLKIRSTKLEDSAMYFCASSDSAGELFFGEGSRLTVL.

V is TRBV14 and J is TRBJ2-7; D gene ambiguous. V was clipped by 4 bases and J by 2 bases, with 18 bases between them. The CDR3 consists of 16 residues. Germline-derived CDR1 and CDR2 are SGHDN and FVKESK. The CDR3 region is CASSPSLRIYTYEQYF. The CDR3 DNA reads TGTGCCAGCAGCCCTTCCCTGCGGATTTATACCTACGAGCAGTACTTC.

The rearrangement joins TRBV4-2 to TRBJ1-5; possibly TRBD1 for D (5 bases). The CDR3 runs 16 residues. V lost 0 bases and J lost 1, with 10 bases in between. Germline loops: CDR1 LGHNA, CDR2 YNFKEQ. CDR3 coding DNA: TGTGCCAGCAGCCAAGATCGGGCAGGGAGCAATCAGCCCCAGCATTTT. It encodes CASSQDRAGSNQPQHF.

The gene calls are TRBV3-1 (or the pseudogene TRBV3-2) and TRBJ2-1; TRBD1 might be the D (5 bases). Germline V gene lookup returns CDR1 LGHDT and CDR2 YNNKEL (reference sequence). V was shortened by 5 bases and J by 7 bases, with 9 bases between the two germline ends. This CDR3 has 12 amino acids. CDR3 residues: CASSLTGNEQFF. CDR3 nucleotide sequence: TGTGCCAGCAGCTTAACAGGTAATGAGCAGTTCTTC.

This chain joins TRBV2 and TRBJ1-1; a possible D gene is TRBD1 (5 bases). Trimming took 6 bases from V and 0 from J, leaving 11 bases between them. The CDR3 totals 14 residues. Germline V gene sequence: CDR1 SNHLY, CDR2 FYNNEI. The CDR3 protein is CASSLTDMNTEAFF. The CDR3 nucleotides are TGTGCCAGCAGCTTGACAGACATGAACACTGAAGCTTTCTTT.

This rearrangement joins TRBV30 to TRBJ1-4; tentative D call: TRBD1 (5 bases). The CDR3 runs 13 residues. Per the germline V gene, CDR1 is GTSNPN and CDR2 is SVGIG (reference sequence). CDR3 DNA: TGTGCATATTCCCGGGACCGGGGAGGAAAACTGTTTTTT. It translates to CAYSRDRGGKLFF.

V usage is TRBV19 and J usage is TRBJ1-1, with a possible D match to TRBD1 (6 bases). This CDR3 is 14 amino acids long. From germline, CDR1 is LNHDA and CDR2 SQIVND (reference sequence). Trimming removed 7 bases from V and 1 base from J, with 13 bases in between. CDR3 bases: TGTGCCAGTACTCTGGGGACACCGAACACTGAAGCTTTCTTT. Amino acids: CASTLGTPNTEAFF.

The chain couples TRBV4-3 to TRBJ1-6; TRBD1 matches 7 bases. The CDR3 runs to 17 residues. Trimming took 0 bases from V and 6 from J; bases not matched to a gene: 8. CDR1 LGHNA and CDR2 YSLEER come from the germline V gene. The CDR3 DNA reads TGCGCCAGCAGCCAAGATCTTCTGGACAGGCTTAATTCACCCCTCCACTTT. Its protein product is CASSQDLLDRLNSPLHF.